This is a list of T cell receptor beta chains from one sample in a study of CD8 T cells in ankylosing spondylitis. In TCRdb, the 5' RACE reads were re-called with MiXCR into one record per CDR3 protein. The repertoire holds about 210,000 distinct CDR3 sequences, with about 7% as singletons. Sample: blood, either unsorted or a sorted T cell fraction (not recorded which). Receptor source: a male donor with ankylosing spondylitis. CDR3s include the opening cysteine and the closing phenylalanine or tryptophan. The D gene is left open where the match is weak. A clone size is listed for some rows: how often the clone was seen (once, few, many), or a class if it is expanded.

clone_size j_call v_call d_call cdr3_nt cdr3_aa
few TRBJ2-2 TRBV9 - TGTGCCAGCAGAAAAGGGTACCTGGGCACCGGGGAGCTGTTTTTT CASRKGYLGTGELFF
- TRBJ1-6 TRBV9 TRBD1 TGTGCCAGCAGCGGGACAGGGGTGTTACGGTATAATTCACCCCTCCACTTT CASSGTGVLRYNSPLHF
few TRBJ2-7 TRBV6-5 - TGTGCCAGCAGTTACTTCGGCAGGGGTTTCCACGAGCAGTACTTC CASSYFGRGFHEQYF
many TRBJ2-2 TRBV7-2 - TGTGCCAGCAGCTTAAAGGGTGGGGGGAGAAGGCTGTTTTTT CASSLKGGGRRLFF
many TRBJ2-7 TRBV27 - TGTGCCAGCAGTTCGTCCTTCTATCCCTACGAGCAGTACTTC CASSSSFYPYEQYF
many TRBJ1-3 TRBV28 - TGTGCCAGCAGTGACAGGAGCTCTGGAAACACCATATATTTT CASSDRSSGNTIYF
many TRBJ2-7 TRBV4-3 TRBD1 TGCGCCAGCAGCCTCGGACAGGGGGCTTCCTACGAGCAGTACTTC CASSLGQGASYEQYF
- TRBJ2-3 TRBV5-1 - TGCGCCAGCAGCTTGGGCCCCGCAGATACGCAGTATTTT CASSLGPADTQYF
many TRBJ2-1 TRBV29-1 - TGCAGCGCAATATCCAGTGAGCAGTTCTTC CSAISSEQFF
- TRBJ1-4 TRBV7-9 - TGTGCCAGCAGCTCCCGGGACCTCAATGAAAAACTGTTTTTT CASSSRDLNEKLFF
- TRBJ2-4 TRBV13 - TGTGCCAGCAGCTTACGAAAAAACATTCAGTACTTC CASSLRKNIQYF
many TRBJ1-2 TRBV25-1 - TGTGCCAGCAGTGACCAAACAGGGCTCGGCTACACCTTC CASSDQTGLGYTF
many TRBJ2-7 TRBV6-2/TRBV6-3 - TGTGCCAGCAGTCCGGGGCGGGGACTCTACGAGCAGTACTTC CASSPGRGLYEQYF
many TRBJ2-3 TRBV5-1 - TGCGCCAGCAGGGAAAGCTTTCGGATGAACACAGATACGCAGTATTTT CASRESFRMNTDTQYF
- TRBJ2-2 TRBV10-3 - TGTGCCACATTTACCGGGACCCAAGTAACGGGGGAGCTGTTTTTT CATFTGTQVTGELFF
many TRBJ2-5 TRBV14 TRBD1 TGTGCCAGCAGCCTGCTCCTGACAGGGGCTGGAGAGACCCAGTACTTC CASSLLLTGAGETQYF
many TRBJ1-3 TRBV27 - TGTGCCAGCAGCCGCACCGGCGGGGCTGGAAACACCATATATTTT CASSRTGGAGNTIYF
few TRBJ2-7 TRBV6-5 - TGTGCCAGCAGTTACTTGGGACTCCGTGGATACGAGCAGTACTTC CASSYLGLRGYEQYF
few TRBJ2-7 TRBV21-1 - TGTGCCAGCAGCCGCCGTGGAGGGTCCTACGAGCAGTACTTC CASSRRGGSYEQYF
few TRBJ2-7 TRBV7-4 TRBD1 TGTGCCAGCAGCTGTTGGACAGGAGCACCCTCTTCCTACGAGCAGTACTTC CASSCWTGAPSSYEQYF
- TRBJ2-7 TRBV9 TRBD2 TGTGCCAGCAGCACCAGTAGCGGGGAATTCTACGAGCAGTACTTC CASSTSSGEFYEQYF
many TRBJ2-3 TRBV6-4 - TGTGCCAGCAGTGACTCTCCAGGGTACACAGATACGCAGTATTTT CASSDSPGYTDTQYF
many TRBJ2-2 TRBV4-2 TRBD2 TGTGCCAGCAGCCAAGAGCTAGCGGGGGGGCCGACCGGGGAGCTGTTTTTT CASSQELAGGPTGELFF
many TRBJ2-1 TRBV4-2 - TGTGCCAGCCGTACCCCAGCAGGGAATGAGCAGTTCTTC CASRTPAGNEQFF
few TRBJ1-1 TRBV4-3 - TGCGCCAGCAGCCAAGGTGGGATGGGGTGGACTGAAGCTTTCTTT CASSQGGMGWTEAFF
few TRBJ1-5 TRBV27 - TGTGCCAGCAGTTCAGGGGCTAATCAGCCCCAGCATTTT CASSSGANQPQHF
many TRBJ1-5 TRBV25-1 - TGTGCCAGCAGTGATAGGGGCAATCAGCCCCAGCATTTT CASSDRGNQPQHF
many TRBJ2-7 TRBV5-1 - TGCGCCAGCAGCTTCACGGTCAGTCCATCCTACGAGCAGTACTTC CASSFTVSPSYEQYF
many TRBJ2-2 TRBV28 TRBD2 TGTGCCAGCACCTCCGGGGGAGGGGACGGGGAGCTGTTTTTT CASTSGGGDGELFF
many TRBJ2-1 TRBV29-1 - TGCAGTGGCGGACTTACCAATGAGCAGTTCTTC CSGGLTNEQFF
many TRBJ2-7 TRBV20-1 - TGCAGTGCTATAGGCAGCATGGGCGAGCAGTACTTC CSAIGSMGEQYF
many TRBJ1-2 TRBV7-9 - TGTGCCAGCAGCTTCGGGCCAGAGTACAACTATGGCTACACCTTC CASSFGPEYNYGYTF
many TRBJ1-5 TRBV5-8 - TGTGCCAGCAGCTTGGCGGCACTTTATAGCAATCAGCCCCAGCATTTT CASSLAALYSNQPQHF
- TRBJ2-7 TRBV28 TRBD2 TGTGCCAGCAGTACTTCTAGCGGGAGGATTTCCTACGAGCAGTACTTC CASSTSSGRISYEQYF
few TRBJ1-6 TRBV12-5 TRBD1 TGTGCTAGTGGCTCGGGACAGGGGAATTCACCCCTCCACTTT CASGSGQGNSPLHF
few TRBJ2-1 TRBV7-8 - TGTGCCAGCAGCCCTGAGGGACCAAAAAAATACAATGAGCAGTTCTTC CASSPEGPKKYNEQFF
many TRBJ1-2 TRBV5-1 - TGCGCCAGCAGCTTGGCCCTGGGACCTAACTATGGCTACACCTTC CASSLALGPNYGYTF
many TRBJ1-5 TRBV27 - TGTGCCAGCAGTTTAGGACAGTCTCATCAGCCCCAGCATTTT CASSLGQSHQPQHF
many TRBJ2-1 TRBV28 - TGTGCCAGCAGGGGAGCTGGCCAGTCTTCCTACAATGAGCAGTTCTTC CASRGAGQSSYNEQFF
few TRBJ1-1 TRBV20-1 - TGCAGTGCTAGAGCCTACAAGGTTGAAGCTTTCTTT CSARAYKVEAFF
many TRBJ1-2 TRBV7-9 TRBD1 TGTGCCAGCAGCTTAGGGAGTCGGACAGGCGGCTACACCTTC CASSLGSRTGGYTF
many TRBJ2-7 TRBV12-3/TRBV12-4 - TGTGCCAGCAGTTTTGGACTAACATACGAGCAGTACTTC CASSFGLTYEQYF